This TCR beta chain was documented in a study of CD8 T cells in Susac syndrome. Random hexamers primed reverse transcription of about 0.45 to 1 ug RNA. TCRdb processed the immunoSEQ multiplex PCR reads anew with MiXCR; each CDR3 protein has one entry. The sample has nearly 110,000 distinct CDR3 sequences, 94% seen once. From germline, CDR1 is SGDLS and CDR2 YYNGEE. V was shortened by 4 bases and J by 5 bases, with 13 bases between the two germline ends. The length of the CDR3 is 13 residues. The chain uses TRBV9 and TRBJ2-7, with D maybe TRBD2 (6 bases). The sequenced sample was CD8+ T cells from PBMCs. This sequence was found in a human donor with Susac syndrome. The DNA of the CDR3 is TGTGCCAGCAGCCCGGGGGTGGCAAACGAGCAGTACTTC. This encodes CASSPGVANEQYF.